This TCR beta chain was identified in a study of T-cell memory formation after mild COVID-19. Germline-derived CDR1 and CDR2 are SEHNR and FQNEAQ (reference sequence). The CDR3 contains 13 residues. J lost 7 bases, V lost 2 bases, and 3 bases had no gene match. This clonotype came up many times. The antigen remains undetermined. Constant-segment primers and 5'RACE yielded cDNA libraries for TCR alpha and TCR beta, each carrying sample barcodes and UMIs. A single record per CDR3 protein comes from TCRdb applying MiXCR to the 5' RACE reads. The data show about 190,000 distinct CDR3 sequences, 15% to 20% seen once. Points from the study as a whole: What remained unconfirmed was the SARS-CoV-2 specificity of second-wave clones peaking on day 37. CD4/CD8 balance characterized clones contracting day 15 to 85, and CD4+ skew characterized later expanders.

V and J are TRBV7-9 and TRBJ1-2; 8 bases map to TRBD1. Material: PBMCs or a T cell subset sorted from them (not recorded which). This receptor was taken from an adult woman who had mild COVID-19 (a few samples of this study predate the infection). Cell type and time point are not known. The CDR3 reads CASSLLGQAGYTF. In nucleotides, the CDR3 is TGTGCCAGCAGCTTACTGGGACAGGCTGGCTACACCTTC.